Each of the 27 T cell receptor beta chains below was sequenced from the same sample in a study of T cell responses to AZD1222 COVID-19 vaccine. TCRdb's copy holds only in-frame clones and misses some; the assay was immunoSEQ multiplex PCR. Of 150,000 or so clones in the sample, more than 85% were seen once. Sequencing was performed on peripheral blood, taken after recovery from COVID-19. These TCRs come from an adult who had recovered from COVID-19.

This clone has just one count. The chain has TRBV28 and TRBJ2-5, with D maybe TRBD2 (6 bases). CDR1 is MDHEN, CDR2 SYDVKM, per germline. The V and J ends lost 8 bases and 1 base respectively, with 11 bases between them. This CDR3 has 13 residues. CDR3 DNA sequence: TGTGCCAGCCGGCGGGACTTCCAAGAGACCCAGTACTTC. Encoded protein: CASRRDFQETQYF.

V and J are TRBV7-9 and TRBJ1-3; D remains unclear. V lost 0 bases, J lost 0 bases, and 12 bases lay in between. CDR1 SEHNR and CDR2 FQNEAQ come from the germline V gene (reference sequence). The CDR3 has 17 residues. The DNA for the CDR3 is TGTGCCAGCAGCTTAGCGCTCCCGAGGGACTCTGGAAACACCATATATTTT. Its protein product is CASSLALPRDSGNTIYF.

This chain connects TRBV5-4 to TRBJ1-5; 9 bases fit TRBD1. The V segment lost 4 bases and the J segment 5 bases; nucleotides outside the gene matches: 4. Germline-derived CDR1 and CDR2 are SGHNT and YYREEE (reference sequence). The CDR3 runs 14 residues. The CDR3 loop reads CASSVQGAYQPQHF. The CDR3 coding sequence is TGTGCCAGCAGCGTACAGGGGGCCTATCAGCCCCAGCATTTT.

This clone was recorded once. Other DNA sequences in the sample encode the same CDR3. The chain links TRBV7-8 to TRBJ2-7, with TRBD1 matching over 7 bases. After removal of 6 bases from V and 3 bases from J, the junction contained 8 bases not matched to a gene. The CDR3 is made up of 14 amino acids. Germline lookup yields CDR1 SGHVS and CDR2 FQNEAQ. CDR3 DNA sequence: TGTGCCAGCAGTCTAAGGACAGGCATCTACGAGCAGTACTTC. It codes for CASSLRTGIYEQYF.

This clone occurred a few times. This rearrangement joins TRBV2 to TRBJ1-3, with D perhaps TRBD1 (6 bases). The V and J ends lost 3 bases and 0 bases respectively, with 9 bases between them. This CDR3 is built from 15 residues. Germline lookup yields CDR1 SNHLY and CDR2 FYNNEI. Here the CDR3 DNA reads TGTGCCAGCAGTGAGACAGGTGACTCTGGAAACACCATATATTTT. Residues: CASSETGDSGNTIYF.

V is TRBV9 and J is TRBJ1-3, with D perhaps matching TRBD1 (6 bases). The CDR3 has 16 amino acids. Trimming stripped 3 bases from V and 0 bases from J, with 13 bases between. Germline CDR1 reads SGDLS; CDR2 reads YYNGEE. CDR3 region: CASSASTGGSGNTIYF. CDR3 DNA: TGTGCCAGCAGCGCGTCGACAGGAGGCTCTGGAAACACCATATATTTT. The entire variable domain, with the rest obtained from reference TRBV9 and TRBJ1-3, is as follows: DSGVTQTPKHLITATGQRVTLRCSPRSGDLSVYWYQQSLDQGLQFLIQYYNGEERAKGNILERFSAQQFPDLHSELNLSSLELGDSALYFCASSASTGGSGNTIYFGEGSWLTVV.

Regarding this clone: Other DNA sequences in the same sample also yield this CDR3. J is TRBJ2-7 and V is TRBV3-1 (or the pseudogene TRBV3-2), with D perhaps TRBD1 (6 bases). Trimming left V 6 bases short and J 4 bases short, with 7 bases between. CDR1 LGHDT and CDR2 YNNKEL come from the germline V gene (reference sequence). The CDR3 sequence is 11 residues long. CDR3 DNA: TGTGCCAGCAGTCAGGGGTACGAGCAGTACTTC. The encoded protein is CASSQGYEQYF.

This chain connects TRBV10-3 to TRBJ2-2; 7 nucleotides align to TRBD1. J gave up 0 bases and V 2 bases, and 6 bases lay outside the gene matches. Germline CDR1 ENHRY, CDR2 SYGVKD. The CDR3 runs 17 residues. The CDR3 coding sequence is TGTGCCATCAGTGAGGGACAGGCGCCGCCGAACACCGGGGAGCTGTTTTTT. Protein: CAISEGQAPPNTGELFF.

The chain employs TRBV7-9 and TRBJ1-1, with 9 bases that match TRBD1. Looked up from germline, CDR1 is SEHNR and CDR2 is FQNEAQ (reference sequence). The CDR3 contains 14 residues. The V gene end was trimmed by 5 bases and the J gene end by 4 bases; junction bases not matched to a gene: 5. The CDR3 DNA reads TGTGCCAGCAGCGTGCAGACAGGGGGCACTGAAGCTTTCTTT. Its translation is CASSVQTGGTEAFF.

The CDR3 region has the DNA TGTGCCAGCAGTGAAGCCCTCACCGGGGAGCTGTTTTTT. This gives the protein CASSEALTGELFF. V gene TRBV2 combines with J gene TRBJ2-2; unclear D gene. CDR1 is SNHLY and CDR2 is FYNNEI in the germline V gene. This CDR3 region has 13 residues. V was trimmed by 0 bases and J by 4 bases, leaving 3 bases between them.

The CDR3 DNA is TGTGCCAGCAGTGACAGTACAGTCTCTGGAAACACCATATATTTT. Protein sequence: CASSDSTVSGNTIYF. This chain links TRBV25-1 with TRBJ1-3, with no clear D. With 3 bases removed from V and 0 bases from J, the gap between germline ends came to 9 bases. Germline CDR1 and CDR2: MGHDK and SYGVNS. CDR3 size: 15 residues.

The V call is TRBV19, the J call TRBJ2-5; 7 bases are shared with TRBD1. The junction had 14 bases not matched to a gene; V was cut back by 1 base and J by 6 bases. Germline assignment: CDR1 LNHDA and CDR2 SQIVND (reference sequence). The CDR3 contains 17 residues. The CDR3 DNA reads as TGTGCCAGTAGTATAGTGGGCACAGGGGTAGGAATGAAGACCCAGTACTTC. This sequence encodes CASSIVGTGVGMKTQYF.

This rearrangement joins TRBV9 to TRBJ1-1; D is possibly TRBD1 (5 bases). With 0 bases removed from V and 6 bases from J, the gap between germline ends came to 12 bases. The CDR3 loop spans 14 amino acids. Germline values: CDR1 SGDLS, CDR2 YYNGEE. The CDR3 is CASSVGGEVAEAFF. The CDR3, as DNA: TGTGCCAGCAGCGTAGGGGGGGAGGTCGCTGAAGCTTTCTTT.

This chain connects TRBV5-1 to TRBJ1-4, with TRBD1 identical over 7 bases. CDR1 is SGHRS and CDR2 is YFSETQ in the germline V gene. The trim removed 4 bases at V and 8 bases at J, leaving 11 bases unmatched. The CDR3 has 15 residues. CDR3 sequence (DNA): TGCGCCAGCAGCCATACTACAGGGGTTGGCGAAAAACTGTTTTTT. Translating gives CASSHTTGVGEKLFF.

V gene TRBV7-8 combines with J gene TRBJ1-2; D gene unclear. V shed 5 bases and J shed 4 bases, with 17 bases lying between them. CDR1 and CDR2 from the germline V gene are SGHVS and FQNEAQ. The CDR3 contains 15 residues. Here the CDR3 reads CASSPQRDFGYGYTF. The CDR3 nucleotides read TGTGCCAGCAGCCCCCAGCGGGATTTCGGCTATGGCTACACCTTC.

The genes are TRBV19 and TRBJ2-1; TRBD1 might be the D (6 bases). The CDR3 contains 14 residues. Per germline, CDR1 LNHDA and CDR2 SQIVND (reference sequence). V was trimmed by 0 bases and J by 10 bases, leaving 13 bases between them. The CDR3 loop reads CASSIDGRGREQFF. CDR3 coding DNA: TGTGCCAGTAGTATAGACGGCAGGGGAAGAGAGCAGTTCTTC.

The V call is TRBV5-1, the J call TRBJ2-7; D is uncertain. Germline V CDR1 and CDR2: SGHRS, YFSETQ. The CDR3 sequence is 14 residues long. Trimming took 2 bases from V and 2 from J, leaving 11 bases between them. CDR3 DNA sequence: TGCGCCAGCAGCTTCAGCCAGCACCCCTACGAGCAGTACTTC. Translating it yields CASSFSQHPYEQYF.

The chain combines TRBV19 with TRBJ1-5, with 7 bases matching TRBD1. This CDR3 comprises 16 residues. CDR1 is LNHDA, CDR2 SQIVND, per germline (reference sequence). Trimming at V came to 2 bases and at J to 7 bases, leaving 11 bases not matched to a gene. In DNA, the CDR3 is TGTGCCAGTAGTATATTAGGGGGCAGGTTGGGACAGCCCCAGCATTTT. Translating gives CASSILGGRLGQPQHF.

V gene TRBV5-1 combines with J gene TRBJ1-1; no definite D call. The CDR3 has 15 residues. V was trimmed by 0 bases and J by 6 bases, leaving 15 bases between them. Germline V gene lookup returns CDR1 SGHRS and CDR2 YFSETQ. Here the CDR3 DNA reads TGCGCCAGCAGCTTGGCCGGGAGTCGATCGGCTGAAGCTTTCTTT. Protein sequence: CASSLAGSRSAEAFF.

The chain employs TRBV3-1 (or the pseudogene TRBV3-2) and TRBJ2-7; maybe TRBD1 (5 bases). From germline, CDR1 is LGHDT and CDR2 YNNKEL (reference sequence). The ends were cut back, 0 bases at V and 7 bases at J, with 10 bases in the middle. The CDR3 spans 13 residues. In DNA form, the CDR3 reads TGTGCCAGCAGCCAAGATGGCAGGGATGAGCAGTACTTC. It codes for CASSQDGRDEQYF.

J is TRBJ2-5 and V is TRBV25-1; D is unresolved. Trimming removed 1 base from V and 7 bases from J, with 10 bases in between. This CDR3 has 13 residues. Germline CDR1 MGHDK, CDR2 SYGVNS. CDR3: CASSEFGRGTQYF. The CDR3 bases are TGTGCCAGCAGTGAATTCGGCAGAGGGACCCAGTACTTC.

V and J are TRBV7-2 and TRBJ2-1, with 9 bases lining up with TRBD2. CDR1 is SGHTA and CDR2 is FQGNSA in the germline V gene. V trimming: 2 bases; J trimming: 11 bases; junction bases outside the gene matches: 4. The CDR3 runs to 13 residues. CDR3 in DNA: TGTGCCAGCAGCTTAATCACTAGCGGGCAGCAGTTCTTC. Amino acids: CASSLITSGQQFF.

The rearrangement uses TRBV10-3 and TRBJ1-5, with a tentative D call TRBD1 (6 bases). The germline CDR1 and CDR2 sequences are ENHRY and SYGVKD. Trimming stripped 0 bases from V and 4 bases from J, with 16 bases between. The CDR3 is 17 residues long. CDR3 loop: CAISESKVGHQNQPQHF. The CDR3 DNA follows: TGTGCCATCAGTGAGTCGAAGGTGGGACACCAGAATCAGCCCCAGCATTTT.

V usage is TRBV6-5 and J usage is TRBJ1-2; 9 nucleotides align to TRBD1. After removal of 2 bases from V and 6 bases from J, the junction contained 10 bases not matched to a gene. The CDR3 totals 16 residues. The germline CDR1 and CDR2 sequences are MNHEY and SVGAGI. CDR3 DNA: TGTGCCAGCAGTTACCTCAGGGGGGACAGGGAGGATGGCTACACCTTC. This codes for CASSYLRGDREDGYTF.

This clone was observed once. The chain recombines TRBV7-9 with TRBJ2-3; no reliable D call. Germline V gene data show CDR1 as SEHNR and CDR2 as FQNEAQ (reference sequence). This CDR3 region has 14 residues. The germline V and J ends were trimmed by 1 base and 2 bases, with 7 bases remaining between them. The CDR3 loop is CASSLGPNTDTQYF. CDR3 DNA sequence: TGTGCCAGCAGCTTAGGCCCGAACACAGATACGCAGTATTTT.

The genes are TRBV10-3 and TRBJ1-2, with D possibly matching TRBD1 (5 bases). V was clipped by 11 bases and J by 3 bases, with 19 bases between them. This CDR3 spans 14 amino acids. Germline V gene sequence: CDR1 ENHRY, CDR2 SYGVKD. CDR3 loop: CASSDGGRDYGYTF. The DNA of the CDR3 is TGTGCCTCCTCCGACGGGGGGAGGGACTATGGCTACACCTTC.

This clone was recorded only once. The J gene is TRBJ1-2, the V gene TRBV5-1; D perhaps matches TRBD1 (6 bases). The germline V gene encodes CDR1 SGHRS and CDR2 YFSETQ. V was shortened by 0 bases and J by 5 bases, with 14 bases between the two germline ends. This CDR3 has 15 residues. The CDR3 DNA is TGCGCCAGCAGCTTGGTGGCGGACAGATTTTATGGCTACACCTTC. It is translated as CASSLVADRFYGYTF.